The T cell receptor (beta chain) under discussion was sequenced for a study of CD8 T cells in ankylosing spondylitis. From the 5' RACE reads, TCRdb called clonotypes with MiXCR, one entry per CDR3 protein. The table includes some 220,000 distinct CDR3 sequences, more than 9% detected once. The CDR3 totals 14 residues. Trimming shortened V by 0 bases and J by 4 bases, and 9 bases separated the two germline ends. Germline V gene sequence: CDR1 LGHDT, CDR2 YNNKEL (reference sequence). The chain uses TRBV3-1 and TRBJ1-2; a weak D match, TRBD1 (5 bases). Sequenced sample: blood, either unsorted or a sorted T cell fraction (not recorded which). The TCR sequence derives from a male donor with ankylosing spondylitis or in good health (not recorded which). For the CDR3, the DNA is TGTGCCAGCAGCCAAGACAGGGCGCTCTATGGCTACACCTTC. It codes for CASSQDRALYGYTF.